These 18 T cell receptor beta chains were sequenced from one sample in a study of Ad26.COV2.S vaccination and SARS-CoV-2 variants. Using immunoSEQ multiplex PCR, the repertoire was profiled, and TCRdb retains in-frame clones only, with some absent. This sample has roughly 680,000 clones; around 90% occur once, and the top ten carry around 1.5%. The treatment here: around 19 received Ad26.COV2.S at low or high dose, single or two shots; roughly five received placebo; per-sample allocation not given. Samples were taken on day 63 after the first vaccine or placebo injection. Sequenced here: peripheral blood, sampled in a trial of Ad26.COV2.S vaccine versus placebo. The receptor source for this set is a person between 18 and 65 years old who received the Ad26.COV2.S COVID-19 vaccine or a placebo.

The V call is TRBV2, the J call TRBJ2-5, with D possibly being TRBD2 (6 bases). CDR3 size: 14 residues. Germline loops: CDR1 SNHLY, CDR2 FYNNEI. Trimming removed 4 bases from V and 5 bases from J, with 14 bases in between. Here the CDR3 reads CASSGGTGGETQYF. In nucleotides, the CDR3 is TGTGCCAGCAGTGGTGGCACCGGGGGTGAGACCCAGTACTTC.

This chain links TRBV19 with TRBJ2-3, with a tentative D call TRBD1 (6 bases). This CDR3 has 16 amino acids. V was clipped by 4 bases and J by 0 bases, with 14 bases between them. CDR1 and CDR2 (germline): LNHDA, SQIVND (reference sequence). This CDR3 reads CASSTKQGGSTDTQYF. The CDR3 DNA is TGTGCCAGTAGTACAAAACAGGGTGGAAGCACAGATACGCAGTATTTT.

The V and J genes are TRBV11-2 and TRBJ2-3, with D perhaps matching TRBD2 (6 bases). CDR3 size: 13 residues. Germline CDR1 and CDR2: SGHAT and FQNNGV. V was cut by 8 bases and J by 6 bases, with 15 bases left in between. CDR3 nucleotides: TGTGCCAGCCATAGGACCGGAGGGGATACGCAGTATTTT. This encodes CASHRTGGDTQYF.

V is TRBV7-9 and J is TRBJ1-2, with TRBD1 as a possible D gene (5 bases). This CDR3 contains 13 residues. Germline CDR1 SEHNR, CDR2 FQNEAQ (reference sequence). Between the trimmed V and J ends, which lost 4 bases and 8 bases, there was a span of 14 bases. The CDR3 loop is CASSSGALGGYTF. CDR3 nucleotide sequence: TGTGCCAGCAGCTCCGGGGCCCTTGGGGGCTACACCTTC.

The chain uses TRBV10-3 and TRBJ2-6, with a possible D match to TRBD1 (7 bases). Between the trimmed V and J ends, which lost 3 bases and 0 bases, there was a span of 12 bases. CDR3 length: 17 amino acids. Germline V gives CDR1 ENHRY, CDR2 SYGVKD. The CDR3 DNA sequence: TGTGCCATCAGTGAAGGAGGGACAGCCTCTGGGGCCAACGTCCTGACTTTC. This gives the protein CAISEGGTASGANVLTF.

The V call is TRBV24-1, the J call TRBJ2-1; 7 positions match TRBD2. The V and J ends lost 5 bases and 7 bases, in that order; junction bases with no gene match: 10. Germline CDR1 KGHDR, CDR2 SFDVKD. The CDR3 has 15 amino acids. This chain's CDR3 is CATSGEGRWVNEQFF. The DNA of the CDR3 is TGTGCCACCAGTGGGGAGGGGAGGTGGGTTAATGAGCAGTTCTTC.

The chain couples TRBV5-4 to TRBJ1-4, with D possibly being TRBD1 (6 bases). Germline V lookup: CDR1 SGHNT, CDR2 YYREEE (reference sequence). This CDR3 contains 13 residues. With 4 bases removed from V and 8 bases from J, the gap between germline ends came to 12 bases. CDR3 nucleotide sequence: TGTGCCAGCAGCCCCCACAGGGACGAAAAACTGTTTTTT. Protein sequence: CASSPHRDEKLFF.

The genes are TRBV27 and TRBJ2-1; 8 bases line up with TRBD2. This CDR3 comprises 15 residues. CDR1 is MNHEY and CDR2 is SMNVEV in the germline V gene (reference sequence). V was clipped by 2 bases and J by 4 bases; unmatched bases: 4. In DNA, the CDR3 is TGTGCCAGCAGTTTAGGAGCGGGGGATTACAATGAGCAGTTCTTC. Protein sequence: CASSLGAGDYNEQFF.

The V gene is TRBV9, the J gene TRBJ2-5, with D hard to call. The CDR3 is 13 residues long. V dropped 1 base and J dropped 3 bases, with 7 bases sitting between them. Germline loops: CDR1 SGDLS, CDR2 YYNGEE. CDR3 sequence reads: CASSVRMEETQYF. CDR3 DNA sequence: TGTGCCAGCAGCGTAAGGATGGAAGAGACCCAGTACTTC.

This clone was observed once. The CDR3 is CASSFLQGAPDTQYF. The CDR3, as DNA: TGTGCCAGCAGCTTCCTTCAGGGAGCCCCAGATACGCAGTATTTT. The gene calls are TRBV7-2 and TRBJ2-3; TRBD1 or TRBD2 may be the D gene (5 bases each). Germline CDR1 reads SGHTA; CDR2 reads FQGNSA. V lost 3 bases to trimming and J lost 4 bases, with 14 bases between them. There are 15 residues in the CDR3.

The chain recombines TRBV7-2 with TRBJ2-1; 8 bases match TRBD2. V shed 2 bases, J shed 4 bases, and the junction held 7 bases outside the gene matches. Germline CDR1 and CDR2: SGHTA and FQGNSA. CDR3 length: 16 residues. The CDR3 spells CASSLTLTSAYNEQFF. CDR3 in DNA: TGTGCCAGCAGCTTAACGCTGACTAGCGCGTACAATGAGCAGTTCTTC.

The chain employs TRBV7-2 and TRBJ1-1; D not certain. From germline, CDR1 is SGHTA and CDR2 FQGNSA. This CDR3 is built from 15 residues. V was trimmed by 1 base and J by 4 bases, leaving 13 bases between them. In DNA, the CDR3 is TGTGCCAGCAGCTTAGGATCCCTAGCGGTCACTGAAGCTTTCTTT. Translation: CASSLGSLAVTEAFF.

Here the CDR3 reads CASSLDRPEQFF. CDR3 DNA sequence: TGTGCCAGCAGCCTCGACAGACCGGAGCAGTTCTTC. The rearrangement joins TRBV7-8 to TRBJ2-1; perhaps TRBD1 as D (5 bases). Between the trimmed V and J ends, which lost 5 bases and 10 bases, there was a span of 12 bases. Germline CDR1 and CDR2: SGHVS and FQNEAQ. The CDR3 has 12 amino acids.

The CDR3 is CASSYKGSGGNTIYF. CDR3 DNA sequence: TGTGCCAGCAGTTACAAGGGCTCAGGGGGAAACACCATATATTTT. This sequence joins TRBV6-7 and TRBJ1-3; perhaps TRBD1 as D (5 bases). TRBV6-7 counts as an open reading frame of uncertain function. The V and J ends lost 2 bases and 4 bases respectively, with 12 bases between them. The CDR3 consists of 15 residues.

This rearrangement joins TRBV30 to TRBJ1-1; 8 positions match TRBD1. The V gene's germline CDR1 is GTSNPN and CDR2 SVGIG (reference sequence). V gave up 2 bases and J gave up 3 bases; unmatched junction bases: 2. This CDR3 spans 13 amino acids. The CDR3 protein is CAWSWGQDTEAFF. The CDR3 DNA sequence: TGTGCCTGGAGTTGGGGACAGGACACTGAAGCTTTCTTT.

This chain connects TRBV9 to TRBJ2-3; 11 bases match TRBD1. The trim removed 4 bases at V and 2 bases at J, leaving 3 bases unmatched. CDR3 size: 15 residues. Germline CDR1 reads SGDLS; CDR2 reads YYNGEE. The CDR3 coding sequence is TGTGCCAGCAGCAGGGGACAGGGGGACACAGATACGCAGTATTTT. Protein sequence: CASSRGQGDTDTQYF. Together with reference TRBV9 and TRBJ2-3, the CDR3 gives the full variable domain: DSGVTQTPKHLITATGQRVTLRCSPRSGDLSVYWYQQSLDQGLQFLIQYYNGEERAKGNILERFSAQQFPDLHSELNLSSLELGDSALYFCASSRGQGDTDTQYFGPGTRLTVL.

With regard to this clone: Other DNA sequences from this sample encode an identical CDR3 as well. V gene TRBV6-5 combines with J gene TRBJ1-5; the D is unclear. CDR3 size: 13 residues. Trimming left V 2 bases short and J 6 bases short, with 8 bases between. Germline V gene sequence: CDR1 MNHEY, CDR2 SVGAGI. Written as DNA, the CDR3 is TGTGCCAGCAGTTACAGGGAAGGTCAGCCCCAGCATTTT. It codes for CASSYREGQPQHF.

This clone was detected only once. V is TRBV6-5 and J is TRBJ1-2; D is undetermined. V was cut by 7 bases and J by 6 bases, with 15 bases left in between. From germline, CDR1 is MNHEY and CDR2 SVGAGI. The CDR3 runs 13 residues. The CDR3 bases are TGTGCCAGCATCTCACCTATTCCTGATGGCTACACCTTC. Its translation is CASISPIPDGYTF.